Given below is one T cell receptor beta chain in context. The target antigen is unknown. Primers: 60 Vbeta forward and 13 Jbeta reverse. Method: immunoSEQ multiplex PCR; TCRdb's copy keeps in-frame clones and lacks some. The sample has some 130,000 clones, over 60% seen once. These data belong to a study of cytomegalovirus exposure and HLA in healthy donors. General study points: In the analysis, some V segments, TRBV6-2 and TRBV6-3 included, were excluded as indistinguishable. Most likely, a cluster of highly shared sequence variants arose as a sequencing artifact. Researchers reported in a later analysis that a missense DCLRE1C variant was tied to TCR beta V- and J-gene trimming.

Germline loops: CDR1 SGHRS, CDR2 YFSETQ. This CDR3 has 20 residues. With V trimmed by 0 bases and J by 0 bases, 11 bases remained unmatched. The clonotype was recovered from a man under 40 in good health and CMV-seronegative. The chain employs TRBV5-1 and TRBJ2-6; TRBD2 matches at 8 bases. The sequenced material came from PBMCs. The CDR3 region has the DNA TGCGCCAGCAGCTTGGTTCCTGACAGCGGGGGACCCTCTGGGGCCAACGTCCTGACTTTC. Translation gives CASSLVPDSGGPSGANVLTF.